The 21 T cell receptor beta chains reported below all come from one sample, sequenced in a study of cytomegalovirus exposure and HLA in healthy donors (dated by TCRdb to 2016 to 2017). The protocol used for the library was the immunoSEQ multiplex PCR assay. TCRdb's version of the immuneACCESS table is confined to in-frame rearrangements and falls short of the full clone set. An unresolved V gene accounts for under half of the shortfall where checked; the remainder is of unknown origin. Here the sample has tens of thousands of clones; more than 85% occur a single time. The top ten hold approximately 0.7% of the sample. The specimen was PBMCs. The source is a man between 18 and 29 years old in good health and CMV-seronegative.

The rearrangement links TRBV15 to TRBJ2-5; D is possibly TRBD1 (5 bases). V lost 1 base, J lost 5 bases, and 14 bases lay in between. The CDR3 consists of 15 residues. Germline CDR1 is LNHNV and CDR2 is YYDKDF (reference sequence). The CDR3 protein is CATSRGGRTQETQYF. The CDR3 nucleotides read TGTGCCACCAGCAGAGGGGGCAGAACTCAGGAGACCCAGTACTTC.

CDR3 bases: TGCAGCGTTAGTAAACAGGGCCATCGGGGTGAAAAACTGTTTTTT. Its protein product is CSVSKQGHRGEKLFF. The chain couples TRBV29-1 to TRBJ1-4, with D possibly being TRBD1 (6 bases). This CDR3 comprises 15 residues. Deletions cut 5 bases from V and 7 bases from J, with 20 bases between. CDR1 is SQVTM and CDR2 is ANQGSEA in the germline V gene.

This clone has a single count. The chain joins TRBV30 to TRBJ1-1; D gene uncertain. CDR1 is GTSNPN and CDR2 is SVGIG in the germline V gene (reference sequence). Between the trimmed V and J ends, which lost 0 bases and 1 base, there was a span of 6 bases. This CDR3 region has 13 residues. DNA for the CDR3: TGTGCCTGGAGTGTAGCCAAGAACACTGAAGCTTTCTTT. Encoded protein: CAWSVAKNTEAFF.

This chain connects TRBV5-4 to TRBJ2-1; D remains ambiguous. Germline V gene sequence: CDR1 SGHNT, CDR2 YYREEE (reference sequence). CDR3 length equals 14 residues. Trimming shortened V by 2 bases and J by 9 bases, and 15 bases separated the two germline ends. The CDR3 nucleotides read TGTGCCAGCAGCTTAAGCTATGGGCTCGGTGAGCAGTTCTTC. Translating it yields CASSLSYGLGEQFF.

The gene calls are TRBV5-6 and TRBJ1-2, with D hard to call. Germline CDR1 and CDR2: SGHDT and YYEEEE. The CDR3 is 13 residues long. V was clipped by 0 bases and J by 7 bases, with 10 bases between them. CDR3 DNA sequence: TGTGCCAGCAGCTTGGGAGGGTTAGGTGGCTACACCTTC. Translation gives CASSLGGLGGYTF.

DNA of the CDR3: TGCGCCAGCAGCCCGGACAGCATCTATGGCTACACCTTC. This sequence encodes CASSPDSIYGYTF. The chain carries TRBV4-1 and TRBJ1-2, with a weak D call TRBD1 (6 bases). This CDR3 is built from 13 residues. Trimming removed 4 bases at V and 4 bases at J, with 10 bases between. Germline V gene sequence: CDR1 MGHRA, CDR2 YSYEKL.

V and J are TRBV9 and TRBJ2-7; D might be TRBD2 (6 bases). V was cut by 0 bases and J by 1 base, with 11 bases left in between. Germline V gene lookup returns CDR1 SGDLS and CDR2 YYNGEE. This CDR3 is 15 amino acids long. In DNA, the CDR3 is TGTGCCAGCAGCGTAGGGGGGGTGTCTTCCTACGAGCAGTACTTC. Its translation: CASSVGGVSSYEQYF.

DNA for the CDR3: TGTGCCAGCAGTTTACCTAACCAGAACACTGAAGCTTTCTTT. Residues: CASSLPNQNTEAFF. This chain connects TRBV28 to TRBJ1-1; unclear D gene. The CDR3 runs 14 residues. Germline V gene sequence: CDR1 MDHEN, CDR2 SYDVKM. V was clipped by 2 bases and J by 1 base, with 8 bases between them.

The chain has TRBV21-1 and TRBJ1-5. TRBV21-1 is listed as a pseudogene. The CDR3 covers 15 residues. CDR3 nucleotide sequence: TGTGCCAGCAGCAAAACGGGGTCGGGATGCCAGCCCCAGCATTTT. It yields the protein CASSKTGSGCQPQHF.

V gene TRBV10-3 combines with J gene TRBJ1-2; 8 bases are shared with TRBD1. The CDR3 consists of 15 residues. CDR1 ENHRY and CDR2 SYGVKD come from the germline V gene. V shed 4 bases, J shed 5 bases, and the junction held 9 bases outside the gene matches. CDR3 DNA: TGTGCCATCAGTGCCGCATCGACAGGGGCATATGGCTACACCTTC. Residues: CAISAASTGAYGYTF.

This chain joins TRBV2 and TRBJ1-2; D is possibly TRBD1 (6 bases). Deletions cut 4 bases from V and 8 bases from J, with 14 bases between. CDR3 length: 13 residues. Looked up from germline, CDR1 is SNHLY and CDR2 is FYNNEI. For the CDR3, the DNA is TGTGCCAGCAGTGGACAGGAGCTGGGCGGCTACACCTTC. This sequence encodes CASSGQELGGYTF.

DNA of the CDR3: TGTGCCAGCAGTGACTCGCCTACAGGGTGGAGTGAGCAGTTCTTC. Its protein product is CASSDSPTGWSEQFF. The chain has TRBV6-4 and TRBJ2-1; D perhaps matches TRBD1 (6 bases). The germline V and J ends were trimmed by 0 bases and 9 bases, with 15 bases remaining between them. There are 15 residues in the CDR3. Germline CDR1 and CDR2: MRHNA and SNTAGT.

This chain joins TRBV19 and TRBJ1-1, with D unclear. The ends were cut back, 6 bases at V and 13 bases at J, with 18 bases in the middle. CDR1 and CDR2 from the germline V gene are LNHDA and SQIVND (reference sequence). CDR3 length equals 12 residues. CDR3 DNA: TGTGCCAGTAGCTACGAGGGCAGGCCGGGTTTCTTT. Residues: CASSYEGRPGFF.

The chain has TRBV10-1 and TRBJ1-3; D is uncertain. Germline CDR1 WNHNN, CDR2 SYGVQD (reference sequence). Trimming cost V 3 bases and J 1 base, with 4 bases left between them. This CDR3 is 13 amino acids long. CDR3 in DNA: TGCGCCAGCAGTGAAGAGTCTGGAAACACCATATATTTT. Protein: CASSEESGNTIYF.

The genes are TRBV4-2 and TRBJ2-3; 8 bases are shared with TRBD1. Germline CDR1 and CDR2: LGHNA and YNFKEQ. J gave up 3 bases and V 4 bases, and 9 bases lay outside the gene matches. The CDR3 totals 16 residues. For the CDR3, the DNA is TGTGCCAGCAGCCTCAGTCGGACAGGGAAGACAGATACGCAGTATTTT. Translating gives CASSLSRTGKTDTQYF.

The chain recombines TRBV14 with TRBJ2-7; no reliable D call. Germline-derived CDR1 and CDR2 are SGHDN and FVKESK. The CDR3 sequence is 17 residues long. V was trimmed by 2 bases and J by 3 bases, leaving 20 bases between them. CDR3 nucleotide sequence: TGTGCCAGCAGCCAATTCGGTTCAAGAAGTGTCGTCTACGAGCAGTACTTC. Translating it yields CASSQFGSRSVVYEQYF.

The chain couples TRBV19 to TRBJ1-3, with 7 nucleotides matching TRBD1. J lost 0 bases, V lost 6 bases, and 8 bases had no gene match. The CDR3 has 16 residues. Germline-derived CDR1 and CDR2 are LNHDA and SQIVND (reference sequence). The CDR3 loop reads CASRQGGSHSGNTIYF. The CDR3 bases are TGTGCCAGTAGGCAGGGGGGCAGTCACTCTGGAAACACCATATATTTT.

The chain links TRBV2 to TRBJ1-5, with D maybe TRBD1 (6 bases). V was pared by 8 bases and J by 0 bases, with 14 bases between. This CDR3 has 15 residues. Looked up from germline, CDR1 is SNHLY and CDR2 is FYNNEI. CDR3 amino acids: CASLPQGPSNQPQHF. CDR3 DNA sequence: TGTGCCAGCCTACCTCAGGGGCCTAGCAATCAGCCCCAGCATTTT.

The chain combines TRBV30 with TRBJ1-1, with D unclear. The V gene's germline CDR1 is GTSNPN and CDR2 SVGIG (reference sequence). Trimming pared 0 bases from V and 4 bases from J, leaving 3 bases between. This CDR3 contains 11 residues. The CDR3 region has the DNA TGTGCCTGGAGTGTACTCACTGAAGCTTTCTTT. Its translation is CAWSVLTEAFF.

The chain uses TRBV7-2 and TRBJ1-5; D remains unclear. CDR1 and CDR2 (germline): SGHTA, FQGNSA. This CDR3 spans 12 amino acids. Trimming took off 2 bases at V and 7 bases at J, with 6 bases between the two ends. The CDR3 here is CASSLSRQPQHF. CDR3 bases: TGTGCCAGCAGCTTATCGAGGCAGCCCCAGCATTTT. The whole variable domain, filled in from reference TRBV7-2 and TRBJ1-5, reads GAGVSQSPSNKVTEKGKDVELRCDPISGHTALYWYRQSLGQGLEFLIYFQGNSAPDKSGLPSDRFSAERTGGSVSTLTIQRTQQEDSAVYLCASSLSRQPQHFGDGTRLSIL.

This chain connects TRBV5-1 to TRBJ2-1; D is uncertain. Trimming shortened V by 0 bases and J by 4 bases, and 8 bases separated the two germline ends. The CDR3 length is 14 residues. The germline V gene has CDR1 SGHRS and CDR2 YFSETQ. In DNA form, the CDR3 reads TGCGCCAGCAGCTTGGTAGCACAATACAATGAGCAGTTCTTC. Translating gives CASSLVAQYNEQFF.